The 9 T cell receptor beta chains presented below share a single source sample, sequenced in a study of shared clonotypes between healthy human individuals. Repertoires were generated with immunoSEQ multiplex PCR, while TCRdb's copy carries only in-frame clones and drops some. The sample has approximately 500,000 clones, approximately 80% seen once. Specimen: PBMCs. The receptors derive from a woman in her 40s in good health. Some clones in this sample may be carry-over from other donors' samples.

The gene calls are TRBV19 and TRBJ2-3; D is perhaps TRBD1 or TRBD2 (5 bases each). V was trimmed by 6 bases and J by 0 bases, leaving 13 bases between them. Germline CDR1 is LNHDA and CDR2 is SQIVND (reference sequence). This CDR3 region has 15 residues. The CDR3, as DNA: TGTGCCAGTAGCCAGACGGGGCCTAGCACAGATACGCAGTATTTT. Protein: CASSQTGPSTDTQYF.

This clone was seen a few times. V gene TRBV7-3 combines with J gene TRBJ1-1, with D unclear. The CDR3 length is 15 residues. Germline V gene data show CDR1 as SGHTA and CDR2 as FQGTGA. V was trimmed by 4 bases and J by 10 bases, leaving 22 bases between them. The CDR3 nucleotides are TGTGCCAGCAGCTCCACCCCGGGCCAGCCGCATGGAGCTTTCTTT. This encodes CASSSTPGQPHGAFF.

The rearrangement joins TRBV27 to TRBJ2-7; D is perhaps TRBD2 (5 bases). V gave up 5 bases and J gave up 2 bases, with 10 bases separating them. The CDR3 loop spans 13 amino acids. Germline CDR1 and CDR2: MNHEY and SMNVEV (reference sequence). The CDR3 sequence: CASSHTRAYEQYF. The CDR3 DNA is TGTGCCAGCAGTCACACTAGAGCCTACGAGCAGTACTTC.

This chain connects TRBV18 to TRBJ2-1, with no clear D. Trimming took 2 bases from V and 9 from J, leaving 14 bases between them. The CDR3 loop spans 14 amino acids. Germline V CDR1 and CDR2: KGHSH, LQKENI. The CDR3: CASSPKSHSGEQFF. The CDR3 DNA is TGTGCCAGCTCACCAAAGTCTCACAGTGGTGAGCAGTTCTTC.

The V call is TRBV7-3, the J call TRBJ1-1; no firm D call. CDR3 length: 13 residues. CDR1 is SGHTA, CDR2 FQGTGA, per germline. V lost 4 bases and J lost 0, with 6 bases in between. The DNA for the CDR3 is TGTGCCAGCAGCTCATATGTGAACACTGAAGCTTTCTTT. Protein: CASSSYVNTEAFF.

This chain connects TRBV11-1 to TRBJ2-5; the D gene is possibly TRBD1 (6 bases). Germline V gives CDR1 SGHAT, CDR2 FQDESV (reference sequence). Trimming took off 6 bases at V and 1 base at J, with 18 bases between the two ends. The length of the CDR3 is 16 residues. The CDR3 region is CASSSPPGHRQETQYF. The CDR3 DNA reads as TGTGCCAGCAGTTCCCCTCCGGGACACCGCCAAGAGACCCAGTACTTC. Based on the CDR3 plus reference TRBV11-1 and TRBJ2-5, the full variable domain is EAEVAQSPRYKITEKSQAVAFWCDPISGHATLYWYRQILGQGPELLVQFQDESVVDDSQLPKDRFSAERLKGVDSTLKIQPAELGDSAMYLCASSSPPGHRQETQYFGPGTRLLVL.

The V and J genes are TRBV6-1 and TRBJ2-1; no clear D gene. V lost 1 base and J 15 bases, leaving 13 bases between the germline ends. The germline V gene encodes CDR1 MNHNS and CDR2 SASEGT. The CDR3 extends over 12 amino acids. The CDR3 coding sequence is TGTGCCAGCAGTGAAGGCCGACCCAGTCGGTTCTTC. Residues: CASSEGRPSRFF.

The chain carries TRBV18 and TRBJ2-1; D is possibly TRBD2 (5 bases). The germline V gene encodes CDR1 KGHSH and CDR2 LQKENI. Trimming took off 2 bases at V and 1 base at J, with 6 bases between the two ends. This CDR3 spans 14 amino acids. As DNA, the CDR3 is TGTGCCAGCTCACCAAGGGAGTCCTACAATGAGCAGTTCTTC. Translation: CASSPRESYNEQFF.

The chain couples TRBV4-1 to TRBJ1-5; D uncertain. The CDR3 contains 12 residues. Trimming shortened V by 3 bases and J by 9 bases, and 9 bases separated the two germline ends. Germline loops: CDR1 MGHRA, CDR2 YSYEKL. CDR3 amino acids: CASSQIVGPQHF. The CDR3 DNA reads TGCGCCAGCAGCCAGATCGTGGGGCCCCAGCATTTT.